One sample yielded the 28 T cell receptor beta chains listed below, sequenced in a study of identical twins' blood T cells (dated by TCRdb to the early 2010s). Libraries were made using 5' RACE. The sequencer was an Illumina Genome Analyzer IIx. The public reads were quality trimmed at Q25 with fastp and then assembled into clones with MiXCR by TCRdb, keeping productive beta chains. Under each unique CDR3 protein, matching rows form one entry showing the most common genes and DNA. This sample holds fewer than 450,000 distinct CDR3 sequences; 25% to 35% were observed only once. About 6.1% of the sample is in the top ten clones. Material for sequencing was PBMCs. Every receptor here comes from a woman aged 18 to 55 in good health.

The V and J genes are TRBV29-1 and TRBJ2-1; D might be TRBD1 or TRBD2, each matching 5 bases. The germline CDR1 and CDR2 sequences are SQVTM and ANQGSEA. Trimming shortened V by 6 bases and J by 1 base, and 16 bases separated the two germline ends. The CDR3 is 15 residues long. The chain's CDR3 is CSVFPGPRSYNEQFF. Written as DNA, the CDR3 is TGCAGCGTCTTCCCGGGACCCCGGTCCTACAATGAGCAGTTCTTC.

This clonotype appeared a few times. The CDR3 DNA sequence: TGCGCCAGCAGTGAGTCGATTGCGAGGGGCAGACGCCACTACGAGCAGTACTTC. Its protein is CASSESIARGRRHYEQYF. The chain combines TRBV10-2 with TRBJ2-7; D may match TRBD1 or TRBD2 (5 bases each). Germline assignment: CDR1 WSHSY and CDR2 SAAADI. The CDR3 is 18 amino acids. Trimming removed 0 bases at V and 3 bases at J, with 21 bases between.

This clonotype has only a few counts. This chain connects TRBV29-1 to TRBJ2-3; TRBD1 is a possible D gene (6 bases). V lost 5 bases, J lost 4 bases, and 10 bases lay in between. This CDR3 has 12 amino acids. CDR1 is SQVTM, CDR2 ANQGSEA, per germline. DNA for the CDR3: TGCAGCGTTCTTGGGGGCGCAGATACGCAGTATTTT. Its protein is CSVLGGADTQYF.

This clonotype was seen many times. The chain employs TRBV6-2 or TRBV6-3 and TRBJ2-3; D may correspond to TRBD1 or TRBD2 (5 bases each). The ends were cut back, 6 bases at V and 2 bases at J, with 9 bases in the middle. The germline V gene has CDR1 MNHEY and CDR2 SVGEGT. CDR3 length: 13 residues. CDR3 sequence: CASRLGATDTQYF. As DNA, the CDR3 is TGTGCCAGCAGACTCGGGGCCACAGATACGCAGTATTTT.

J is TRBJ1-4 and V is TRBV12-3 or TRBV12-4; D unresolved. The ends were cut back, 6 bases at V and 5 bases at J, with 13 bases in the middle. CDR3 size: 14 residues. CDR3 nucleotide sequence: TGTGCCAGCAGACCCCGTCGAGCGAATGAAAAACTGTTTTTT. This gives the protein CASRPRRANEKLFF.

The rearrangement links TRBV6-2 or TRBV6-3 to TRBJ1-2; D may be TRBD1 (6 bases). This CDR3 has 13 residues. Trimming stripped 7 bases from V and 4 bases from J, with 13 bases between. The germline CDR1 and CDR2 sequences are MNHEY and SVGEGT. Here the CDR3 reads CASIDRRLYGYTF. The CDR3 region has the DNA TGTGCCAGCATAGACAGGAGGCTCTATGGCTACACCTTC.

The chain joins TRBV6-4 to TRBJ2-2; D remains ambiguous. The CDR3 sequence is 15 residues long. The germline V gene encodes CDR1 MRHNA and CDR2 SNTAGT. Trimming left V 4 bases short and J 2 bases short, with 11 bases between. CDR3 in DNA: TGTGCCAGCAGTGCAACAGCCGTCAACACCGGGGAGCTGTTTTTT. Protein sequence: CASSATAVNTGELFF.

Concerning this clonotype: This may be a read error, as it is one base from a much larger clone. Here the CDR3 DNA reads TGCAGCACATCCTCCGGGACGTCGACTGGAGCTTTCTTT. Amino acid sequence: CSTSSGTSTGAFF. The rearrangement uses TRBV29-1 and TRBJ1-1; D is possibly TRBD1 (5 bases). Germline V CDR1 and CDR2: SQVTM, ANQGSEA. The CDR3 length is 13 residues.

The rearrangement links TRBV5-1 to TRBJ1-3; weak D call: TRBD1 (5 bases). V gave up 2 bases and J gave up 4 bases, with 13 bases separating them. Germline CDR1 SGHRS, CDR2 YFSETQ. This CDR3 has 15 residues. The CDR3 DNA sequence: TGCGCCAGCAGCTTAGGGACCGCGGGAGGAAACACCATATATTTT. This codes for CASSLGTAGGNTIYF.

This clonotype was recorded a few times. As DNA, the CDR3 is TGTGCCAGCAGCTTATTTAGCGCCGACATAGAGACCCAGTACTTC. Translation gives CASSLFSADIETQYF. The chain carries TRBV7-2 and TRBJ2-5; TRBD2 might be the D (5 bases). Per germline, CDR1 SGHTA and CDR2 FQGNSA. Trimming pared 2 bases from V and 4 bases from J, leaving 14 bases between. CDR3 size: 15 residues.

This sequence joins TRBV20-1 and TRBJ2-5; 10 bases match TRBD1. Trimming removed 4 bases from V and 6 bases from J; junction bases left unmatched: 5. The germline V gene encodes CDR1 DFQATT and CDR2 SNEGSKA (reference sequence). The CDR3 covers 13 residues. The CDR3, as DNA: TGCAGTGCTACCGACAGGGGGCAAAAGACCCAGTACTTC. The encoded protein is CSATDRGQKTQYF.

This clonotype came up a few times. The genes are TRBV20-1 and TRBJ2-3; no reliable D call. CDR1 is DFQATT, CDR2 SNEGSKA, per germline (reference sequence). The CDR3 runs 12 residues. V lost 4 bases and J lost 6, with 11 bases in between. This CDR3 is CSAKGNGDTQYF. The CDR3 DNA sequence: TGCAGTGCTAAGGGAAATGGGGATACGCAGTATTTT.

The chain has TRBV6-2 or TRBV6-3 and TRBJ1-1; D unclear. Per the germline V gene, CDR1 is MNHEY and CDR2 is SVGEGT. The CDR3 is 13 amino acids. Trimming removed 6 bases from V and 4 bases from J, with 12 bases in between. The CDR3 loop is CASRYDGITEAFF. CDR3 DNA: TGTGCCAGCAGGTATGATGGTATCACTGAAGCTTTCTTT.

Note on this clonotype: A much larger clone lies a single base off, so this may be a read error. V gene TRBV5-1 combines with J gene TRBJ2-3; no definite D call. The CDR3 runs to 15 residues. Germline V gene sequence: CDR1 SGHRS, CDR2 YFSETQ. The germline V and J ends were trimmed by 3 bases and 6 bases, with 17 bases remaining between them. The CDR3 DNA follows: TGCGCCAGCAGCTATGGACGGAGAATGGCGGATACGCAGTATTTT. The encoded protein is CASSYGRRMADTQYF.

This clonotype was seen a few times. The V gene is TRBV20-1, the J gene TRBJ1-1, with TRBD1 matching 8 bases. This CDR3 comprises 14 residues. Per germline, CDR1 DFQATT and CDR2 SNEGSKA (reference sequence). V lost 3 bases and J lost 4; bases outside the gene matches: 7. The CDR3 DNA reads TGCAGTGCTAGGGGGACAGGCCGGGGCACTGAAGCTTTCTTT. Its protein is CSARGTGRGTEAFF.

The V gene is TRBV6-8, the J gene TRBJ2-3; D ambiguous. Germline-derived CDR1 and CDR2 are MNHGY and SAAAGT. V was shortened by 2 bases and J by 4 bases, with 19 bases between the two germline ends. The CDR3 sequence is 17 residues long. CDR3 sequence (DNA): TGTGCCAGCAGTTACCTAGGGCCAATAAACGGCCCAGATACGCAGTATTTT. Amino acid sequence: CASSYLGPINGPDTQYF.

This sequence joins TRBV4-3 and TRBJ1-5, with no clear D. Germline CDR1 reads LGHNA; CDR2 reads YSLEER. The CDR3 covers 13 residues. V was pared by 0 bases and J by 6 bases, with 6 bases between. The CDR3 nucleotides read TGCGCCAGCAGCCAAGATTTTGGTCAGCCCCAGCATTTT. The encoded protein is CASSQDFGQPQHF.

This clonotype showed up just a few times. The V gene is TRBV30, the J gene TRBJ2-1; no reliable D call. The length of the CDR3 is 12 residues. The V and J ends lost 5 bases and 5 bases respectively, with 10 bases between them. Germline lookup yields CDR1 GTSNPN and CDR2 SVGIG (reference sequence). The CDR3 coding sequence is TGTGCCTGGGGTCTGGTCCACAATGAGCAGTTCTTC. Translation gives CAWGLVHNEQFF. Together with reference TRBV30 and TRBJ2-1, the CDR3 gives the full variable domain: SQTIHQWPATLVQPVGSPLSLECTVEGTSNPNLYWYRQAAGRGLQLLFYSVGIGQISSEVPQNLSASRPQDRQFILSSKKLLLSDSGFYLCAWGLVHNEQFFGPGTRLTVL.

This chain connects TRBV18 to TRBJ2-2; D possibly corresponds to TRBD1 (5 bases). This CDR3 spans 13 amino acids. V lost 5 bases and J 7 bases, leaving 11 bases between the germline ends. The germline V gene has CDR1 KGHSH and CDR2 LQKENI. The CDR3 sequence: CASSARTLGELFF. The CDR3 DNA follows: TGTGCCAGCTCAGCGCGGACACTCGGGGAGCTGTTTTTT. Drawing the rest from reference TRBV18 and TRBJ2-2, the complete variable domain is NAGVMQNPRHLVRRRGQEARLRCSPMKGHSHVYWYRQLPEEGLKFMVYLQKENIIDESGMPKERFSAEFPKEGPSILRIQQVVRGDSAAYFCASSARTLGELFFGEGSRLTVL.

This clonotype was counted only a few times. The chain carries TRBV5-1 and TRBJ1-6; 8 positions match TRBD1. Trimming removed 4 bases from V and 5 bases from J; junction bases left unmatched: 8. Germline CDR1 and CDR2: SGHRS and YFSETQ. The CDR3 runs 16 residues. CDR3 sequence reads: CASSTPTGENNSPLHF. In DNA, the CDR3 is TGCGCCAGCAGCACGCCGACAGGGGAAAATAATTCACCCCTCCACTTT.

This clonotype was observed a few times. The V call is TRBV29-1, the J call TRBJ1-1; D call uncertain. Trimming took off 3 bases at V and 10 bases at J, with 12 bases between the two ends. The CDR3 runs to 11 residues. From germline, CDR1 is SQVTM and CDR2 ANQGSEA. CDR3 nucleotides: TGCAGCGTTGATGAGGGCGTTGGAGCTTTCTTT. It is translated as CSVDEGVGAFF.

The chain carries TRBV29-1 and TRBJ1-1; D is unclear. CDR3 size: 11 residues. The germline V gene encodes CDR1 SQVTM and CDR2 ANQGSEA. The germline V and J ends were trimmed by 4 bases and 10 bases, with 13 bases remaining between them. The DNA for the CDR3 is TGCAGCGTTGGCCGTAGGGATATAGCTTTCTTT. It specifies CSVGRRDIAFF.

The V call is TRBV6-2 or TRBV6-3, the J call TRBJ2-2, with D possibly being TRBD2 (6 bases). This CDR3 spans 17 amino acids. The ends were cut back, 4 bases at V and 7 bases at J, with 22 bases in the middle. Germline V lookup: CDR1 MNHEY, CDR2 SVGEGT. This chain's CDR3 is CASSLRDSLLWVGELFF. The CDR3 DNA reads as TGTGCCAGCAGTTTACGGGACTCCCTCCTTTGGGTCGGGGAGCTGTTTTTT.

This clonotype was counted between two and nine times. The V call is TRBV14, the J call TRBJ2-3; 7 nucleotides agree with TRBD1. The CDR3 contains 16 residues. V shed 3 bases, J shed 6 bases, and the junction held 12 bases outside the gene matches. Germline assignment: CDR1 SGHDN and CDR2 FVKESK. The CDR3 protein is CASSHLVGGVGDTQYF. The CDR3, as DNA: TGTGCCAGCAGCCATCTTGTAGGGGGCGTCGGGGATACGCAGTATTTT.

V usage is TRBV7-2 and J usage is TRBJ1-6, with no clear D. Trimming removed 5 bases at V and 0 bases at J, with 11 bases between. This CDR3 has 16 residues. The V gene's germline CDR1 is SGHTA and CDR2 FQGNSA. CDR3 in amino acids: CASSLDESSYNSPLHF. CDR3 bases: TGTGCCAGCAGCCTAGATGAGAGCTCCTATAATTCACCCCTCCACTTT.

A single count supports this clonotype. This chain uses TRBV11-1 with TRBJ1-1, with TRBD1 identical over 8 bases. Losses at the gene ends were 4 bases for V and 0 bases for J; bases not matched to a gene: 10. The CDR3 spans 17 residues. Germline V lookup: CDR1 SGHAT, CDR2 FQDESV (reference sequence). The CDR3, as DNA: TGTGCCAGCAGCTGGGGACAGGACCTTACGTTGAACACTGAAGCTTTCTTT. This sequence encodes CASSWGQDLTLNTEAFF.

The chain combines TRBV7-8 with TRBJ1-1, with D possibly being TRBD1 (6 bases). Trimming took 0 bases from V and 3 from J, leaving 11 bases between them. This CDR3 comprises 15 residues. Germline V gene lookup returns CDR1 SGHVS and CDR2 FQNEAQ. CDR3 region: CASSLAQGGHTEAFF. In DNA, the CDR3 is TGTGCCAGCAGCTTAGCGCAAGGGGGTCACACTGAAGCTTTCTTT. Using reference TRBV7-8 and TRBJ1-1 for the parts outside the CDR3, the full variable domain is GAGVSQSPRYKVAKRGQDVALRCDPISGHVSLFWYQQALGQGPEFLTYFQNEAQLDKSGLPSDRFFAERPEGSVSTLKIQRTQQEDSAVYLCASSLAQGGHTEAFFGQGTRLTVV.

On this clonotype itself: One end of the junction does not line up with germline, which may come from a read error. The chain carries TRBV7-8 and TRBJ1-4; TRBD1 matches at 7 bases. This CDR3 spans 19 amino acids. Germline loops: CDR1 SGHVS, CDR2 FQNEAQ. DNA for the CDR3: TGTGCCAGCAGCCAACAAATCAGGGGGGGAACCCTGGGTAATGAAAAACTGCTTTTT. This gives the protein CASSQQIRGGTLGNEKLLF.